Each of the 14 T cell receptor beta chains below was sequenced from the same sample in a study of long-term antiretroviral therapy in people with HIV. Running of the v3.0 immunoSEQ assay took place at survey level. Profiling relied on immunoSEQ multiplex PCR, and the TCRdb table lists in-frame clones only, not all of them. The sample includes 20,000 to 30,000 clones, 70% to 90% of them seen just once. The sequencing used unsorted PBMCs, collected 4.8 years after starting antiretroviral therapy. The source of these receptors is a man aged 35 to 55 with HIV.

The chain's CDR3 is CASSYDRGSLYGYTF. The CDR3 nucleotides are TGTGCCAGCAGTTACGACAGGGGATCTCTCTATGGCTACACCTTC. This chain connects TRBV27 to TRBJ1-2; TRBD1 matches 8 bases. Germline loops: CDR1 MNHEY, CDR2 SMNVEV (reference sequence). After removal of 4 bases from V and 4 bases from J, the junction contained 8 bases not matched to a gene. The length of the CDR3 is 15 residues.

This rearrangement joins TRBV5-4 to TRBJ2-2, with 8 bases fitting TRBD2. The CDR3 consists of 15 residues. Germline CDR1 reads SGHNT; CDR2 reads YYREEE (reference sequence). V lost 0 bases and J lost 6; bases outside the gene matches: 4. CDR3 protein: CASSLVAGGSGELFF. The CDR3 nucleotides read TGTGCCAGCAGCTTGGTGGCGGGGGGATCCGGGGAGCTGTTTTTT. The full variable domain, its missing parts supplied by reference TRBV5-4 and TRBJ2-2, is ETGVTQSPTHLIKTRGQQVTLRCSSQSGHNTVSWYQQALGQGPQFIFQYYREEENGRGNFPPRFSGLQFPNYSSELNVNALELDDSALYLCASSLVAGGSGELFFGEGSRLTVL.

V usage is TRBV5-4 and J usage is TRBJ2-3; no clear D. The germline CDR1 and CDR2 sequences are SGHNT and YYREEE (reference sequence). The CDR3 has 13 residues. V lost 6 bases and J 2 bases, leaving 10 bases between the germline ends. DNA for the CDR3: TGTGCCAGCACACCCCAGCTCACAGATACGCAGTATTTT. This sequence encodes CASTPQLTDTQYF.

The chain joins TRBV7-9 to TRBJ2-7; no clear D. This CDR3 region has 13 residues. The V and J ends lost 4 bases and 0 bases respectively, with 7 bases between them. The germline gives CDR1 SEHNR, CDR2 FQNEAQ (reference sequence). CDR3 in amino acids: CASSSGTSYEQYF. In nucleotides, the CDR3 is TGTGCCAGCAGCTCCGGAACCTCCTACGAGCAGTACTTC.

This rearrangement joins TRBV28 to TRBJ2-7; TRBD1 agrees at 8 bases. The CDR3 length is 15 residues. V lost 2 bases to trimming and J lost 4 bases; unmatched junction nucleotides: 7. Per germline, CDR1 MDHEN and CDR2 SYDVKM. Written as DNA, the CDR3 is TGTGCCAGCAGTTTACCCTCAGGGGGCGCGTACGAGCAGTACTTC. The encoded protein is CASSLPSGGAYEQYF.

The count of this clone is one. The chain combines TRBV6-5 with TRBJ1-1, with D unclear. V lost 6 bases and J 3 bases, leaving 11 bases between the germline ends. CDR1 and CDR2 from the germline V gene are MNHEY and SVGAGI. The CDR3 totals 13 residues. The CDR3 spells CASRPSWDTEAFF. The CDR3 DNA is TGTGCCAGCAGACCAAGTTGGGACACTGAAGCTTTCTTT.

This clone turned up a few times. The chain is built from TRBV7-6 and TRBJ1-4; no firm D call. In germline, CDR1 is SGHVS, CDR2 FNYEAQ. Trimming pared 4 bases from V and 8 bases from J, leaving 8 bases between. CDR3 size: 12 residues. CDR3 loop: CASSSPGEKLFF. CDR3 coding DNA: TGTGCCAGCAGCTCCCCCGGGGAAAAACTGTTTTTT.

The chain combines TRBV11-2 with TRBJ1-6; 7 positions match TRBD1. Trimming cost V 10 bases and J 0 bases; bases outside gene matches: 18. The CDR3 extends over 19 amino acids. Germline V gene lookup returns CDR1 SGHAT and CDR2 FQNNGV. The CDR3 DNA reads TGTGCCATCCCAGGCGCCCCGGGACAGTTAAACTCCTATAATTCACCCCTCCACTTT. As protein: CAIPGAPGQLNSYNSPLHF.

This chain joins TRBV5-4 and TRBJ2-1; 10 nucleotides match TRBD2. The J segment lost 8 bases and the V segment lost 4 bases, leaving 18 bases of the junction unmatched. The V gene's germline CDR1 is SGHNT and CDR2 YYREEE (reference sequence). The CDR3 is made up of 18 amino acids. This CDR3 is CASSLQGSGGAGSDEQFF. The CDR3 DNA is TGTGCCAGCAGCCTCCAGGGCAGCGGGGGGGCCGGTTCGGATGAGCAGTTCTTC.

This clone was seen a single time. The V and J genes are TRBV9 and TRBJ1-1, with D tentatively TRBD1 (6 bases). The CDR3 length is 13 residues. Trimming shortened V by 4 bases and J by 7 bases, and 14 bases separated the two germline ends. Germline V gives CDR1 SGDLS, CDR2 YYNGEE. CDR3 sequence (DNA): TGTGCCAGCAGCAAACAGGGAGGTATTGAAGCTTTCTTT. It is translated as CASSKQGGIEAFF.

The rearrangement links TRBV27 to TRBJ1-2; D gene unclear. The V gene's germline CDR1 is MNHEY and CDR2 SMNVEV (reference sequence). The V gene lost 3 bases and the J gene lost 4 bases, with 12 bases spanning the gap. The CDR3 is 14 residues long. The CDR3 loop is CASSFGSGSYGYTF. The DNA for the CDR3 is TGTGCCAGCAGTTTTGGTTCAGGATCCTATGGCTACACCTTC.

This chain's CDR3 is CASSSPGGSNEQYF. DNA of the CDR3: TGTGCCAGCAGCTCCCCGGGCGGGAGTAACGAGCAGTACTTC. The chain employs TRBV7-9 and TRBJ2-7; 7 bases align to TRBD2. V was pared by 4 bases and J by 5 bases, with 8 bases of the junction left unmatched. This CDR3 is built from 14 residues. Germline CDR1 SEHNR, CDR2 FQNEAQ (reference sequence). The full variable domain, completed using reference TRBV7-9 and TRBJ2-7, is DTGVSQNPRHKITKRGQNVTFRCDPISEHNRLYWYRQTLGQGPEFLTYFQNEAQLEKSRLLSDRFSAERPKGSFSTLEIQRTEQGDSAMYLCASSSPGGSNEQYFGPGTRLTVT.

This chain joins TRBV7-9 and TRBJ2-1; D is perhaps TRBD2 (6 bases). V shed 4 bases and J shed 5 bases, with 18 bases lying between them. Germline loops: CDR1 SEHNR, CDR2 FQNEAQ (reference sequence). CDR3 length: 16 residues. The CDR3 region has the DNA TGTGCCAGCAGCTCAACCCCTGGGACTTCCAACAATGAGCAGTTCTTC. This sequence encodes CASSSTPGTSNNEQFF. The full variable domain, its missing parts supplied by reference TRBV7-9 and TRBJ2-1, is DTGVSQNPRHKITKRGQNVTFRCDPISEHNRLYWYRQTLGQGPEFLTYFQNEAQLEKSRLLSDRFSAERPKGSFSTLEIQRTEQGDSAMYLCASSSTPGTSNNEQFFGPGTRLTVL.

V and J are TRBV6-5 and TRBJ1-1, with D hard to call. Germline V gene sequence: CDR1 MNHEY, CDR2 SVGAGI. The length of the CDR3 is 14 residues. V shed 6 bases and J shed 0 bases, with 11 bases lying between them. As DNA, the CDR3 is TGTGCCAGCAGAAAAAGAACAATGAACACTGAAGCTTTCTTT. This translates into CASRKRTMNTEAFF.